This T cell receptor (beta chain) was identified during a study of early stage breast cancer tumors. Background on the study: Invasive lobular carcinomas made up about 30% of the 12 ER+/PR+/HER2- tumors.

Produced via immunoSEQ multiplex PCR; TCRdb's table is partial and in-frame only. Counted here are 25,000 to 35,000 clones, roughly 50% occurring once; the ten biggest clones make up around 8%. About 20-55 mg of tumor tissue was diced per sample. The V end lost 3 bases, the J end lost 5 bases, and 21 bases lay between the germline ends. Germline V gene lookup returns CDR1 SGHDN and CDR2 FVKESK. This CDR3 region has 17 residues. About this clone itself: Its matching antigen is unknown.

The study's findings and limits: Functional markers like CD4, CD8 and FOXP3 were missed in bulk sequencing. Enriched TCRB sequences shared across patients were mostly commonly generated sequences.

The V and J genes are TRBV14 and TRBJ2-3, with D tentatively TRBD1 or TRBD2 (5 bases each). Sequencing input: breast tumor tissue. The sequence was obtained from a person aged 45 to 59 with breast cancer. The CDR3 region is CASSHPQGGSWLDTQYF. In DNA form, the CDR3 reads TGTGCCAGCAGCCATCCTCAGGGTGGGAGCTGGTTAGATACGCAGTATTTT.